This T cell receptor beta chain was sequenced for a study of shared clonotypes between healthy human individuals. General observations from the study: Rarefaction showed that sequencing of sorted subsets was incomplete (despite large depth).

Clones were sequenced by immunoSEQ multiplex PCR, and TCRdb holds only the in-frame ones, with some missing. The profile covers around 1.9 million clones, with 85% to 95% appearing a single time and more than 1.5% taken by the ten largest. The CDR3 loop spans 11 amino acids. Germline CDR1 is SGHKS and CDR2 is YYEKEE (reference sequence). V was clipped by 4 bases and J by 4 bases, with 5 bases between them. Concerning this clone: Its antigen is not known.

Positively selected for CCR7, the CD45RO-negative cells used as naive CD8 cells excluded terminally differentiated effector memory CD45RA+ cells. The source material was naive CD8+ T cells from PBMCs. The receptor comes from a man between 18 and 29 years old in good health. Some clones in this sample may be carry-over from other donors' samples. The chain combines TRBV5-5 with TRBJ2-5; D ambiguous. The CDR3 is CASSGRETQYF. The DNA of the CDR3 is TGTGCCAGCAGCGGTCGAGAGACCCAGTACTTC.